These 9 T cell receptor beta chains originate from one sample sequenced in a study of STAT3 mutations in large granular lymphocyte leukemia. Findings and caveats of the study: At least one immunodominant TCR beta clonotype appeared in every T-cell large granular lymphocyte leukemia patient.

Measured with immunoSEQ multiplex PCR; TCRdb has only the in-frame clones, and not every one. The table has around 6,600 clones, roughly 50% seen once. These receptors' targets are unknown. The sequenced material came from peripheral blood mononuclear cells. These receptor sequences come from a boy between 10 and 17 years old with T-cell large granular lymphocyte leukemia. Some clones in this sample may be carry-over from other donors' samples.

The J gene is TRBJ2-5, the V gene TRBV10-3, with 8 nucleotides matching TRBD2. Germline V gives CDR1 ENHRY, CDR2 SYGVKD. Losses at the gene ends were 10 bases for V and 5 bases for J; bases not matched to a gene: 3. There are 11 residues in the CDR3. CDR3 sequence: CATTGGETQYF. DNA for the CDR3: TGTGCCACCACGGGGGGGGAGACCCAGTACTTC.

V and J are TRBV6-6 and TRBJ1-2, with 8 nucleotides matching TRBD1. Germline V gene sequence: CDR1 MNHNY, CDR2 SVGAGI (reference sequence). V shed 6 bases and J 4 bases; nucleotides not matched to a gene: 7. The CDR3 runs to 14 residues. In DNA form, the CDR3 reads TGTGCCAGCAGCCCGACAGGGGTGCCCTATGGCTACACCTTC. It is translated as CASSPTGVPYGYTF.

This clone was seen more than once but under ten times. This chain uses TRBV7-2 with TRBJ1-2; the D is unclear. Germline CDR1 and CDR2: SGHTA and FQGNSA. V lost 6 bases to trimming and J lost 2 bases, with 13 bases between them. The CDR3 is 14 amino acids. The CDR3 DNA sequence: TGTGCCAGCAGGATCGCAGAATTAAACTATGGCTACACCTTC. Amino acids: CASRIAELNYGYTF.

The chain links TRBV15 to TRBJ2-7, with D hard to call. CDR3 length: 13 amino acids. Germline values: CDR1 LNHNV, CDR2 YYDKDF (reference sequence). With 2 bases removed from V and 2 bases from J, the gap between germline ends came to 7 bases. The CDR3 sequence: CATSRKEPYEQYF. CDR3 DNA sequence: TGTGCCACCAGCAGAAAGGAACCCTACGAGCAGTACTTC.

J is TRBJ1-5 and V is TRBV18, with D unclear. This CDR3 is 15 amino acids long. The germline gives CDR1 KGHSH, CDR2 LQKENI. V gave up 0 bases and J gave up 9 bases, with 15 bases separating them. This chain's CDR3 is CASSPPGKGQRPQHF. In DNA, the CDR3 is TGTGCCAGCTCACCACCCGGGAAGGGCCAACGGCCCCAGCATTTT.

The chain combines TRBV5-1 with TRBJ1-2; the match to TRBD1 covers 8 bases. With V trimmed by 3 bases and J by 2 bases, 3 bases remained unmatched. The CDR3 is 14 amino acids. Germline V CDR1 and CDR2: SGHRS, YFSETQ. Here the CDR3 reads CASSSGTGNYGYTF. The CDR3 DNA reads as TGCGCCAGCAGCTCCGGGACAGGAAACTATGGCTACACCTTC.

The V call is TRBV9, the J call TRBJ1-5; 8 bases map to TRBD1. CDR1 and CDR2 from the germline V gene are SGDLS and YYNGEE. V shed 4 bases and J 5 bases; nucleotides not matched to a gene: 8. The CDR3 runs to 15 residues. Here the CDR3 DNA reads TGTGCCAGCAGCCGGACAGGGTTAGGGTATCAGCCCCAGCATTTT. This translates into CASSRTGLGYQPQHF.

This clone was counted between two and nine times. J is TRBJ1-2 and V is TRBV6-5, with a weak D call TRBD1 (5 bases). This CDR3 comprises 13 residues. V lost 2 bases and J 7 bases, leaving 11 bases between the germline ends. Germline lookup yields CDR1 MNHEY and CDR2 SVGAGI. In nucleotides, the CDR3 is TGTGCCAGCAGTTACCGGGGCCATTTTGGCTACACCTTC. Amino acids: CASSYRGHFGYTF.

The CDR3 bases are TGCGCCAGCGGAACAGGGTATGAGCAGTACTTC. Protein: CASGTGYEQYF. The rearrangement links TRBV10-2 to TRBJ2-7; D possibly corresponds to TRBD1 (6 bases). The V gene lost 8 bases and the J gene lost 7 bases, with 12 bases spanning the gap. In germline, CDR1 is WSHSY, CDR2 SAAADI. The CDR3 has 11 residues.